This T cell receptor beta chain originates from a study of identical twins. Overall study results and limits: Invariant MAIT and iNKT cells are populations that could partly confound zero-insertion analyses.

Germline-derived CDR1 and CDR2 are LNHDA and SQIVND (reference sequence). The trim removed 5 bases at V and 0 bases at J, leaving 16 bases unmatched. The CDR3 extends over 18 amino acids. This clonotype was seen at least ten times. The antigen is unknown. TCRdb re-called the 5' RACE reads through MiXCR, storing one row per CDR3 protein. The sample includes 130,000 to 150,000 distinct CDR3 sequences, around 3.5% of them seen just once. Only healthy Caucasians were included as donors. Sequenced: memory T cells sorted from blood. This chain joins TRBV19 and TRBJ2-7; 7 bases are a match to TRBD1. This sequence was found in a man younger than 35 in good health. This chain's CDR3 is CASSSQGIVGLSSYEQYF. DNA for the CDR3: TGTGCCAGTAGTTCACAGGGGATTGTTGGGCTTAGCTCCTACGAGCAGTACTTC.